This section outlines one T cell receptor beta chain sequence together with its context. The specificity of this receptor is unknown. No per-base quality is available; no much larger clone lies one base away. The donors were healthy, HIV-negative adults with no recently reported acute infections or vaccinations. Only Caucasian adults living in Nashville, Tennessee, USA were represented among the donors. CD4+ T cells were enriched by magnetic negative selection, after which naive cells were positively selected on CD45RA and the negative fraction was taken as the memory subset. Blood was obtained by leukapheresis, after which PBMCs were separated by Ficoll-Histopaque density gradient centrifugation and cryopreserved in liquid nitrogen vapor phase. Analytical flow cytometry was used to check the purity and quantity of every magnetically sorted T cell population. From each sorted fraction, genomic DNA was isolated and quantified by UV absorbance on a Nanodrop 2000c.

TCR CDR3 regions were amplified from genomic DNA by multiplex PCR using the deep immunoSEQ assay. Extracted genomic DNA from each cell subset was distributed evenly across all wells of several immunoSEQ 96-well plates, and each plate was treated as a replicate. For sorted subsets, each replicate PCR was loaded with 200 to 250 ng genomic DNA, equivalent to 25,000 to 35,000 T cell genomes. The purified libraries were quantified using a Qubit 3.0 fluorometer, sized with a Bioanalyzer 2100, and then quantified again using the KAPA Library Quantification kit. Every immunoSEQ 96-well plate was sequenced on a dedicated single-read 150-cycle Illumina NextSeq 550 flow cell. Concerning the study's data processing: Because only junctional sequences without quality scores were contained in the immunoSEQ output, filtering matching that applied to full-length reads could not be performed. Sequences were annotated with PyIR, a Python wrapper for IgBLAST v1.9, using IMGT germline references to assign V/J genes and CDR3. Any read was removed if the V/J assignment was weak (E-value above 1e-6), the CDR3 was missing, or the read contained stop codons, out-of-frame junctions, or ambiguous translated residues. V3J clonotypes were defined as sequences sharing the same inferred V gene, J gene, and CDR3 amino acid sequence. To compute the percentage overlap between repertoires, the number of shared unique clonotypes was divided by the size of the smaller repertoire. RTK rarefaction, the Chao1 estimator, and Recon v2.1 estimates of unobserved clonotypes were used to assess repertoire richness. Generation probabilities were computed with OLGA for all TCRbeta clonotypes obtained by the gDNA method from several donors. In TCRdb, the immuneACCESS table is reduced to in-frame sequences with V and J assigned. These tables do not hold every clone; where another copy was compared, an unresolved V gene accounts for under half, and the others remain unexplained. From that table come the V and J calls and clone size; the DNA was used to work out D and trimming. The table for this sample lists over 2 million clones; 85% to 95% of them were counted only once. In total, the top ten clones hold approximately 0.13% of the sample.

This entry belongs to a study of shared clonotypes between healthy human individuals (dated by TCRdb to 2019 to 2021). Regarding the research as a whole: The cohort comprised a couple of women and a few men aged 18 to 49 years. Blood TCR repertoires of about 5 healthy adults were deeply sequenced to estimate repertoire size and the extent of clonotype sharing between individuals. To increase sequencing depth and limit assay-specific biases, TCR repertoire library preparation and sequencing were carried out by different laboratories using diverse techniques. Leukapheresis yielded between about 0.9 and 8.9 billion PBMCs per donor. For each donor, CD4 naive and CD4 memory were each given three plates, CD8 naive was given two plates, and CD8 memory was given one plate.

Points the paper makes about the study in general: Sharing across several donors was observed for about 5% of naive CD4, 3% to 3.5% of naive CD8, over 2% of memory CD4, and about 0.4% of memory CD8 clonotypes. Based on pairwise subsampling, the degree of clonotype sharing among donors was expected to be affected by sequencing depth. Sampling was limited to blood, and TCR repertoires in tissue likely differ from TCR repertoires in blood. Larger estimated clonotype richness was generally found for naive subsets than for memory subsets. Incomplete sequencing was indicated by rarefaction of sorted-subset datasets, despite the large sequencing depth. Because the study included only a small number of donors, the genetic and exposure-history diversity represented was limited. Compared with non-shared clonotypes, the clonotypes found in all four sorted-subset donors had higher generation probabilities.

The CDR3 runs 16 amino acids, cysteine and phenylalanine included. The DNA shown is the 48-base CDR3, in frame from base 1. CDR1 SGHTA and CDR2 FQGNSA are derived from the germline V gene. V lost 2 bases and J lost 0 bases; the stretch between them is 11 bases long. Sequenced sample: naive CD4+ T cells sorted from blood. The cell subset or site label corresponds to: CD45RA+ positively selected. The clonotype originates from a man aged 18 to 35 in good health. The sequence joins TRBV7-2 to TRBJ2-1; a weak D assignment points to TRBD1 (6 bases agree). The DNA reads as follows: TGTGCCAGCAGCTTAACTTGGGACAACTCCTACAATGAGCAGTTCTTC. Its protein is CASSLTWDNSYNEQFF.